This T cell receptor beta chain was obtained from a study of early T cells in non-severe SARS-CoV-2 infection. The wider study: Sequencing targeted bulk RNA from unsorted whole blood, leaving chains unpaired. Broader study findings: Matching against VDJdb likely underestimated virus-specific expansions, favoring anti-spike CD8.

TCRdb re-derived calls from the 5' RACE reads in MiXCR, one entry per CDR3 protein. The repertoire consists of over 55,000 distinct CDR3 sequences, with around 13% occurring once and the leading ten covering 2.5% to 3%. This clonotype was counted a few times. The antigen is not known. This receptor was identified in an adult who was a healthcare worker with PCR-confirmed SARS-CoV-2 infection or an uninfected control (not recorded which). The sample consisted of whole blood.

Here the CDR3 DNA reads TGTGCCAGCAGGGTGCAGGGGGGCACAGATACGCAGTATTTT. Translation gives CASRVQGGTDTQYF. The chain couples TRBV6-1 to TRBJ2-3, with 7 bases identical to TRBD1. Germline-derived CDR1 and CDR2 are MNHNS and SASEGT. V lost 6 bases and J lost 1; bases outside the gene matches: 4. The CDR3 is made up of 14 amino acids.